This T cell receptor beta chain was recovered during a study of blood T cells in healthy people across ages. A J-beta primer mix and a sample-barcoded 5' primer were used in a second PCR of roughly 7 to 12 cycles. The template-switch adaptor, which had 12 random nucleotides, put a tag on each cDNA molecule. Each sample yielded at least 3 million CDR3-containing paired-end reads. From the 5' RACE reads, TCRdb called clonotypes with MiXCR, one entry per CDR3 protein. The sample records around 1.5 million distinct CDR3 sequences, approximately 59% being singletons. Healthy Caucasians from Russia aged roughly 6 to 95 served as donors. This CDR3 comprises 13 residues. V shed 0 bases and J shed 4 bases, with 7 bases lying between them. Germline V gene data show CDR1 as SGHRS and CDR2 as YFSETQ.

Sequencing used blood. This sequence originates from a young man in good health. The chain carries TRBV5-1 and TRBJ1-1; unclear D gene. In nucleotides, the CDR3 is TGCGCCAGCAGCTTGGCATATACCACTGAAGCTTTCTTT. It codes for CASSLAYTTEAFF.